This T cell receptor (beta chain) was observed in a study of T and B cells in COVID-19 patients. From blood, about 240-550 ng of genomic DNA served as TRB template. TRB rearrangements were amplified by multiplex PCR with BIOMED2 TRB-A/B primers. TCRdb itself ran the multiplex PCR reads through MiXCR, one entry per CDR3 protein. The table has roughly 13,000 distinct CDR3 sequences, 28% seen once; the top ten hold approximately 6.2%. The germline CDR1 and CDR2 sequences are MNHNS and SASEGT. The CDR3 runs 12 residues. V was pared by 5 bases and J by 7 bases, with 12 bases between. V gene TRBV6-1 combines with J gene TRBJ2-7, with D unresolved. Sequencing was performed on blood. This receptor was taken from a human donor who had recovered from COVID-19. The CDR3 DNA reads TGTGCCAGCAGTTCAATGGGTCGGGAGCAGTACTTC. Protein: CASSSMGREQYF.